Presented here are 11 T cell receptor beta chains from one specimen sequenced in a study of blood T cell repertoires in COVID-19. Assay: immunoSEQ multiplex PCR; the TCRdb copy retains only in-frame clones and omits some. This table holds roughly 100,000 clones, approximately 80% found once. The sample was peripheral blood. These receptor sequences come from a human donor in a cohort sampled during active or convalescent COVID-19.

This clone was counted a single time. V gene TRBV2 combines with J gene TRBJ2-1, with D maybe TRBD2 (6 bases). Deletions cut 5 bases from V and 3 bases from J, with 11 bases between. CDR3 length equals 14 residues. Looked up from germline, CDR1 is SNHLY and CDR2 is FYNNEI. CDR3 sequence: CASSRLVGYNEQFF. CDR3 DNA: TGTGCCAGCAGTCGACTAGTCGGCTACAATGAGCAGTTCTTC.

The V gene is TRBV7-2, the J gene TRBJ2-2; D might be TRBD1 (6 bases). The length of the CDR3 is 16 residues. Germline V gene lookup returns CDR1 SGHTA and CDR2 FQGNSA. V was clipped by 3 bases and J by 5 bases, with 16 bases between them. CDR3 region: CASSLRGGADTGELFF. CDR3 DNA sequence: TGTGCCAGCAGCTTGCGTGGGGGCGCGGATACCGGGGAGCTGTTTTTT.

This sequence joins TRBV3-1 (or the pseudogene TRBV3-2) and TRBJ1-4; 7 bases line up with TRBD1. Germline assignment: CDR1 LGHDT and CDR2 YNNKEL (reference sequence). V gave up 1 base and J gave up 0 bases; unmatched junction bases: 8. This CDR3 contains 18 residues. This CDR3 is CASSQVGAGGSTNEKLFF. DNA for the CDR3: TGTGCCAGCAGCCAAGTAGGGGCAGGGGGATCAACTAATGAAAAACTGTTTTTT.

V usage is TRBV20-1 and J usage is TRBJ1-5; 8 bases fit TRBD1. The germline gives CDR1 DFQATT, CDR2 SNEGSKA (reference sequence). Losses at the gene ends were 3 bases for V and 4 bases for J; bases not matched to a gene: 2. The CDR3 has 13 amino acids. CDR3 sequence: CSASHRGNQPQHF. The DNA for the CDR3 is TGCAGTGCTAGTCACAGGGGGAATCAGCCCCAGCATTTT.

This rearrangement joins TRBV10-3 to TRBJ2-1; 10 bases agree with TRBD2. CDR3 length equals 14 residues. The ends lost 4 bases at V and 5 bases at J; junction bases unmatched: 2. CDR1 ENHRY and CDR2 SYGVKD come from the germline V gene. The CDR3 sequence: CAISGTSGHNEQFF. CDR3 nucleotide sequence: TGTGCCATCAGTGGGACTAGCGGTCACAATGAGCAGTTCTTC.

The rearrangement uses TRBV15 and TRBJ1-1; D unresolved. Per the germline V gene, CDR1 is LNHNV and CDR2 is YYDKDF (reference sequence). The CDR3 sequence is 14 residues long. V was clipped by 5 bases and J by 1 base, with 11 bases between them. The CDR3 coding sequence is TGTGCCACCAGCTTCGACTGGAGGAACACTGAAGCTTTCTTT. Translating gives CATSFDWRNTEAFF.

The chain combines TRBV5-1 with TRBJ2-1; TRBD1 aligns across 9 bases. CDR3 size: 15 residues. Germline loops: CDR1 SGHRS, CDR2 YFSETQ. V was pared by 4 bases and J by 6 bases, with 8 bases of the junction left unmatched. CDR3 nucleotide sequence: TGCGCCAGCAGCCTCCTGGGACAGGGAGGCAATGAGCAGTTCTTC. Its protein product is CASSLLGQGGNEQFF. The whole variable domain, remainder taken from reference TRBV5-1 and TRBJ2-1, is KAGVTQTPRYLIKTRGQQVTLSCSPISGHRSVSWYQQTPGQGLQFLFEYFSETQRNKGNFPGRFSGRQFSNSRSEMNVSTLELGDSALYLCASSLLGQGGNEQFFGPGTRLTVL.

This clone has a single count. The chain links TRBV19 to TRBJ2-2, with 7 bases matching TRBD1. CDR3 length: 14 amino acids. Germline lookup yields CDR1 LNHDA and CDR2 SQIVND (reference sequence). V was clipped by 3 bases and J by 4 bases; unmatched bases: 2. Here the CDR3 reads CASSITGATGELFF. The CDR3 DNA reads TGTGCCAGTAGTATTACAGGGGCCACCGGGGAGCTGTTTTTT.

The chain links TRBV19 to TRBJ2-5, with D unclear. Germline values: CDR1 LNHDA, CDR2 SQIVND (reference sequence). The CDR3 is 12 amino acids. Between the trimmed V and J ends, which lost 2 bases and 3 bases, there was a span of 4 bases. The CDR3 loop is CASSISEETQYF. The CDR3 nucleotides are TGTGCCAGTAGTATATCCGAAGAGACCCAGTACTTC. The full variable domain, rest sourced from reference TRBV19 and TRBJ2-5, is DGGITQSPKYLFRKEGQNVTLSCEQNLNHDAMYWYRQDPGQGLRLIYYSQIVNDFQKGDIAEGYSVSREKKESFPLTVTSAQKNPTAFYLCASSISEETQYFGPGTRLLVL.

In nucleotides, the CDR3 is TGTGCCAGCAGTGACAGGGAGAGGACCGGGGAGCTGTTTTTT. Amino acid sequence: CASSDRERTGELFF. This chain links TRBV6-4 with TRBJ2-2; a possible D gene is TRBD2 (5 bases). CDR1 is MRHNA, CDR2 SNTAGT, per germline. The CDR3 consists of 14 residues. The V end was cut by 2 bases, the J end by 5 bases, with 9 bases between.

The rearrangement joins TRBV19 to TRBJ2-2, with D possibly TRBD1 on 6 matching bases. Germline V gene sequence: CDR1 LNHDA, CDR2 SQIVND (reference sequence). Trimming stripped 9 bases from V and 4 bases from J, with 12 bases between. This CDR3 is built from 13 residues. The CDR3 DNA follows: TGTGCCAGCAGGACAGCCGGCACCGGGGAGCTGTTTTTT. Protein product: CASRTAGTGELFF.